Ten or more counts support the clone carrying this TCR beta chain. This specimen belongs to a study of regulatory T cells in long-lasting Graves disease. Regarding time point: newly diagnosed GD, antithyroid drugs for less than 3 months. RNA extracted from PBMCs served as the sequencing template. Building the TCR beta libraries relied on iRepertoire HTBI primers, and CDR3 regions underwent Arm-PCR. Per the original methods: Across all samples, approximately 68 TRBV segments and roughly 14 TRBJ segments were identified. TCRdb used MiXCR to reprocess the multiplex PCR reads, holding one entry per CDR3 protein. These V and J calls rely on TCRdb rather than the paper's analysis. Of about 560,000 distinct CDR3 sequences listed, around 16% are singletons. The CDR3 is 13 amino acids. CDR1 and CDR2 (germline): MDHEN, SYDVKM. With 6 bases clipped from V and 4 bases from J, the junction kept 3 bases outside the gene matches.

The same sample was also used in a study of T cells in Graves' hyperthyroidism and ophthalmopathy. That source reports: Diagnoses were established using clinical symptoms, serum thyroxine and TRAb, thyroid ultrasound and orbital computed tomography. Appearing also in blood were most of the thyroid clonotypes expanded above 0.001. The model made its ophthalmopathy prediction, and onset followed a median about 5.9 months later.

The sequencing here drew on peripheral blood mononuclear cells (PBMCs), taken at new diagnosis, from a patient treated with antithyroid drugs. The V call is TRBV28, the J call TRBJ2-1, with 7 bases lining up with TRBD1. The clonotype was recovered from a man between 18 and 35 years old with Graves disease. The chain's CDR3 is CASRQGEYNEQFF. In nucleotides, the CDR3 is TGTGCCAGCAGGCAGGGGGAGTACAATGAGCAGTTCTTC.